This T cell receptor beta chain emerged from a study of cytomegalovirus exposure and HLA in healthy donors. The V and J ends lost 10 bases and 5 bases respectively, with 15 bases between them. In germline, CDR1 is SNHLY, CDR2 FYNNEI. This CDR3 comprises 14 residues. 13 Jbeta primers and 60 Vbeta primers were used for the PCR. Libraries were prepared by immunoSEQ multiplex PCR; TCRdb keeps only in-frame clonotypes and omits some of them. Of approximately 180,000 clones listed, under 90% are singletons. The clonotype comes from a young man in good health and CMV-seropositive. The chain joins TRBV2 to TRBJ1-6; D uncertain. The material sequenced was PBMCs. The CDR3 loop is CATLGVRDNSPLHF. Here the CDR3 DNA reads TGTGCCACGCTCGGGGTTAGAGATAATTCACCCCTCCACTTT.